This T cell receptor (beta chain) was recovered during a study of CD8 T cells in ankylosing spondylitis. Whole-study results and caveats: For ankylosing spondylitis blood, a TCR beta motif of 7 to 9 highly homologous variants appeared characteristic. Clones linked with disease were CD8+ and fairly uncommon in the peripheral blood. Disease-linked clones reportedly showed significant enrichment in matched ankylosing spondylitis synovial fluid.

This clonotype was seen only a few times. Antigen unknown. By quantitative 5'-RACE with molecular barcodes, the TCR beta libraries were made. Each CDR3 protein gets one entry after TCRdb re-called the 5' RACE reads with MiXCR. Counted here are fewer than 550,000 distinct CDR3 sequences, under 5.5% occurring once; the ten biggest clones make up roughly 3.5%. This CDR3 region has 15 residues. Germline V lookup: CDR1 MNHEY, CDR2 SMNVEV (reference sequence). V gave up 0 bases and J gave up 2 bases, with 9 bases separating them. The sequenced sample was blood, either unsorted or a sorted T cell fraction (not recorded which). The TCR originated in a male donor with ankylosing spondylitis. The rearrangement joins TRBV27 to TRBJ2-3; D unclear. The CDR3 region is CASSLSWLNTDTQYF. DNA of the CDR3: TGTGCCAGCAGTTTATCGTGGCTTAACACAGATACGCAGTATTTT.